This T cell receptor (beta chain) was identified in a study of cytomegalovirus exposure and HLA in healthy donors. Both 60 Vbeta primers and 13 Jbeta primers went into the PCR. Only in-frame clones appear in the TCRdb table, and some are missing; sequencing was by immunoSEQ multiplex PCR. This sample carries approximately 220,000 clones, roughly 80% of them seen once, and the ten largest clones take 1.4%. Details on this clone: Its antigen is unknown.

Study outcomes and limitations: Analysis was performed later, and it showed HLA-associated TCR beta chains to be more clonally expanded than equally common others. A later analysis showed TCR association rates differing by HLA locus, peaking at DRB1 and lowest at HLA-C. Relative to the approximately 700-donor mean, N-insertions were reportedly fewer in an Asian-associated ancestry cluster in a later analysis. Most TCR sequences were uncommon, yet certain public TCRs appeared in many donors.

The CDR3 extends over 15 amino acids. Germline V gene sequence: CDR1 LNHNV, CDR2 YYDKDF (reference sequence). V lost 3 bases and J 0 bases, leaving 10 bases between the germline ends. The rearrangement joins TRBV15 to TRBJ2-3; D remains ambiguous. The clonotype comes from a girl under 18 in good health and CMV-seronegative. Sequenced sample: PBMCs. The CDR3 spells CATSREDISTDTQYF. In nucleotides, the CDR3 is TGTGCCACCAGCAGGGAAGACATAAGCACAGATACGCAGTATTTT.